Presented here are 2 T cell receptor beta chains from one specimen sequenced in a study of T cell repertoires in cytomegalovirus infection. Antigens of these TCRs are unknown. A single record per CDR3 protein comes from TCRdb applying MiXCR to the reads. The table shows roughly 920,000 distinct CDR3 sequences, with more than 25% occurring only once. This sample comprised cultured CD8+ T cells from PBMCs, obtained from culture after CMV antigen stimulation. The receptors derive from a human donor in good health (CMV status not recorded). Some clones in this sample may be carry-over from other donors' samples.

The chain carries TRBV7-4 and TRBJ1-1; possibly TRBD1 for D (6 bases). Deletions cut 1 base from V and 6 bases from J, with 12 bases between. CDR1 and CDR2 (germline): SGHVT, SQSDAQ. This CDR3 region has 14 residues. The CDR3 loop is CASSLERGASEAFF. The CDR3 DNA is TGTGCCAGCAGCTTAGAAAGGGGGGCATCTGAAGCTTTCTTT.

The V call is TRBV4-2, the J call TRBJ2-1, with a tentative D call TRBD1 (5 bases). V gave up 4 bases and J gave up 3 bases, with 19 bases separating them. The CDR3 loop spans 17 amino acids. Germline V lookup: CDR1 LGHNA, CDR2 YNFKEQ. The CDR3 sequence is CASSLRQPVTLYNEQFF. The DNA of the CDR3 is TGTGCCAGCAGCCTTCGACAGCCTGTTACCCTCTACAATGAGCAGTTCTTC.